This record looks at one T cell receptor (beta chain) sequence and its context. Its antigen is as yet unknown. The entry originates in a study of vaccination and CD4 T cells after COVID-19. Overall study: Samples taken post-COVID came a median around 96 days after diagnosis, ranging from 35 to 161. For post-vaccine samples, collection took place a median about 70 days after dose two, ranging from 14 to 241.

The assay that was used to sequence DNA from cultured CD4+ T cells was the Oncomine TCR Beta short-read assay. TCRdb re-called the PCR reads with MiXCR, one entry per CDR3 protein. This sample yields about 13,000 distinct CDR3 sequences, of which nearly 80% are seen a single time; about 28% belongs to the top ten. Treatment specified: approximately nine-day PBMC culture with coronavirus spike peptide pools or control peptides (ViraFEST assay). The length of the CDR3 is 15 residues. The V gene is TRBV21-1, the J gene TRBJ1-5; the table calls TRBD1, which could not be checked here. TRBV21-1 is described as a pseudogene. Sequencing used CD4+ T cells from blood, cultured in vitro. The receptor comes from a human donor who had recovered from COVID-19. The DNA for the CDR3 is TGTGCCAGCAGCAAAGGGGCGCGGCCCAGTCAGCCCCAGCATTTT. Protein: CASSKGARPSQPQHF.